This passage covers 4 T cell receptor beta chains from one sample sequenced in a study of radiotherapy plus CTLA-4 blockade in lung cancer. TCRdb keeps only in-frame clones here, not all; method: immunoSEQ multiplex PCR. Seen here are around 80,000 clones, roughly four fifths observed once, and the top ten hold more than 0.65%. This sample comprised peripheral blood, obtained from a patient treated with radiotherapy plus ipilimumab. These receptors all come from a human donor with non-small cell lung cancer who had stable disease on radiotherapy plus ipilimumab.

The rearrangement uses TRBV4-2 and TRBJ1-5, with 12 positions matching TRBD1. The CDR3 sequence is 18 residues long. J was trimmed by 3 bases and V by 2 bases; bases with no gene match: 8. Looked up from germline, CDR1 is LGHNA and CDR2 is YNFKEQ. CDR3 bases: TGTGCCAGCAGCCAATCTACCGGGACAGGGGGCGACAATCAGCCCCAGCATTTT. Protein product: CASSQSTGTGGDNQPQHF.

This clone was observed a handful of times. This sequence joins TRBV4-2 and TRBJ2-3, with D maybe TRBD2 (7 bases). V dropped 5 bases and J dropped 2 bases, with 11 bases sitting between them. CDR1 is LGHNA and CDR2 is YNFKEQ in the germline V gene. CDR3 length: 14 amino acids. The CDR3 bases are TGTGCCAGCAGCGGGGGGGCAGACACAGATACGCAGTATTTT. Encoded protein: CASSGGADTDTQYF.

This chain uses TRBV5-1 with TRBJ2-2; TRBD2 agrees at 12 bases. The V segment lost 0 bases and the J segment 3 bases; nucleotides outside the gene matches: 3. The CDR3 is made up of 17 amino acids. Germline assignment: CDR1 SGHRS and CDR2 YFSETQ. CDR3 nucleotide sequence: TGCGCCAGCAGCTTGGGGACTAGCGGGACGTACACCGGGGAGCTGTTTTTT. This encodes CASSLGTSGTYTGELFF.

The chain combines TRBV14 with TRBJ2-5; D possibly corresponds to TRBD2 (6 bases). This CDR3 has 16 residues. With 0 bases removed from V and 4 bases from J, the gap between germline ends came to 15 bases. Germline CDR1 SGHDN, CDR2 FVKESK. As DNA, the CDR3 is TGTGCCAGCAGCCAAGATGCGGGATCACCCCGAGAGACCCAGTACTTC. The encoded protein is CASSQDAGSPRETQYF.